Listed below are T cell receptor beta chains from one sample, sequenced in a study of brain T cells in children with intractable seizures. The method was immunoSEQ multiplex PCR; TCRdb's version includes in-frame clones alone and lacks a portion of them. There are under 150,000 clones in the sample; under 95% occur only once, and about 3.8% lies in the top ten. The material sequenced was peripheral blood, taken at surgery. The receptors come from a boy in the first two years of life with hemimegalencephaly and intractable seizures. Both conserved end residues are trimmed from each CDR3.

J	V	CDR3
TRBJ1-2	TRBV5-1	ASKTGNGHGYT
TRBJ2-7	TRBV4-2	ASSQAPPRLAGISYEQY
TRBJ2-7	TRBV5-1	ASSLESSYEQY
TRBJ1-1	TRBV28	ASSLIPKGAF
TRBJ2-1	TRBV6-5	ASSYGALGGEVF
TRBJ2-7	TRBV24-1	ATSESGRSSYEQY
TRBJ2-2	TRBV5-1	ASSLAGRGELF
TRBJ1-5	TRBV4-2	ASSHHGGGRNQPQH
TRBJ2-7	TRBV7-9	ASSSADREYEQY
TRBJ1-2	TRBV14	ASRAGGDGYT
TRBJ1-6	TRBV28	ASSLSPLLMSSYNSPLH
TRBJ2-7	TRBV20-1	SASLTGRYEQY
TRBJ2-1	TRBV4-3	ASSLNRGGRSYNEQF
TRBJ1-4	TRBV27	ASRDRESEKLF
TRBJ2-7	TRBV13	ASSLVLANEQY
TRBJ1-5	TRBV7-9	ASSETGVGQPQH
TRBJ1-5	TRBV2	ASSGNVVGPTNQPQH
TRBJ2-1	TRBV28	AAGVASYNEQF
TRBJ2-7	TRBV9	ASSPPLGERGTYEQY
TRBJ2-1	TRBV6-5	ASVLDRSYNEQF
TRBJ2-3	TRBV19	ASSIQGAYTDTQY
TRBJ1-1	TRBV29-1	SARTGLSTEAF
TRBJ1-2	TRBV3-1/TRBV3-2	ASSPGSEYGYT
TRBJ2-7	TRBV6-5	ASRTGQGGPYEQY
TRBJ2-1	TRBV4-1	ASSQASGRRPSSYNEQF
TRBJ2-7	TRBV7-2	ASSTRQGGEQY
TRBJ2-5	TRBV7-3	ASSSEDRGGKETQY
TRBJ2-1	TRBV20-1	SASRGQGPSYTYNEQF
TRBJ1-2	TRBV30	AWSGQAARGYT
TRBJ2-7	TRBV18	ASSPLGRLETGGYLYEQY
TRBJ1-1	TRBV30	ALGPSWTEAF
TRBJ2-1	TRBV19	ASSSGTKGNNEQF